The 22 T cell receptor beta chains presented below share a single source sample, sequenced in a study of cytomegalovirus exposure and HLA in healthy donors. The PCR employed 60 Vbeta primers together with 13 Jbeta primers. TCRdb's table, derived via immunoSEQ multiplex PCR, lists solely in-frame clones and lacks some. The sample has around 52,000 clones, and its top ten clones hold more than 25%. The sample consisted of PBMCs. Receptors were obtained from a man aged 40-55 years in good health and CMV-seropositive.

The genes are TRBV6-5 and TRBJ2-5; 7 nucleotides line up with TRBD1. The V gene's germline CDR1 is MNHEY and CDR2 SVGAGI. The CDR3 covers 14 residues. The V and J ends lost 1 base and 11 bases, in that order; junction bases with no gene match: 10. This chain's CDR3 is CASSYLDTQGEQYF. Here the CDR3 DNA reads TGTGCCAGCAGTTACTTGGACACCCAGGGGGAGCAGTACTTC.

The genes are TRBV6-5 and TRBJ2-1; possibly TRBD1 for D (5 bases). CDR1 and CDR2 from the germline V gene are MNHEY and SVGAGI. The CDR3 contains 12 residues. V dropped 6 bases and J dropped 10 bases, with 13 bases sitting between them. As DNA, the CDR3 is TGTGCCAGCAGCACGCAGGGAAACGAGCAGTTCTTC. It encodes CASSTQGNEQFF.

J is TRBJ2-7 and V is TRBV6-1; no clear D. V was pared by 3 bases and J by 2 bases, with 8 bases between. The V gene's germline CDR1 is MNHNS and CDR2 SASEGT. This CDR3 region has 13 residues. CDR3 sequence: CASSEGRAYEQYF. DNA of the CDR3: TGTGCCAGCAGTGAGGGCAGAGCCTACGAGCAGTACTTC.

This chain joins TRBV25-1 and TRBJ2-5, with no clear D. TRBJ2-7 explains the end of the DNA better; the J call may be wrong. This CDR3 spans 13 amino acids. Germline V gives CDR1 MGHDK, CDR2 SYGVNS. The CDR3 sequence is CASSETESYEQYF. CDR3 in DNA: TGTGCCAGCAGTGAAACCGAGTCCTACGAGCAGTACTTC.

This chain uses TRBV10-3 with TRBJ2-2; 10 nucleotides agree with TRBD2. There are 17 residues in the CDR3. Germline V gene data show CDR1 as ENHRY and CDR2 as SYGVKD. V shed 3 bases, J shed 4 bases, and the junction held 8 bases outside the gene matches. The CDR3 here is CAISELAGFFSTGELFF. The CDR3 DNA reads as TGTGCCATCAGTGAACTAGCGGGATTCTTTTCCACCGGGGAGCTGTTTTTT.

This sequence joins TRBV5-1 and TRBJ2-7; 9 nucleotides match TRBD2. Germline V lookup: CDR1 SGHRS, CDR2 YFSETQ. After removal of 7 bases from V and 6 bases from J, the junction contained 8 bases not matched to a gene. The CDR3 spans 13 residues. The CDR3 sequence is CASGGGGLGEQYF. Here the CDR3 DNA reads TGCGCCAGCGGCGGGGGGGGACTAGGCGAGCAGTACTTC.

Here the CDR3 reads CASSQERAANTGELFF. CDR3 sequence (DNA): TGTGCCAGCAGCCAAGAGAGGGCCGCTAACACCGGGGAGCTGTTTTTT. This chain links TRBV4-2 with TRBJ2-2; maybe TRBD2 (5 bases). Trimming shortened V by 0 bases and J by 2 bases, and 10 bases separated the two germline ends. The CDR3 runs to 16 residues. Germline values: CDR1 LGHNA, CDR2 YNFKEQ.

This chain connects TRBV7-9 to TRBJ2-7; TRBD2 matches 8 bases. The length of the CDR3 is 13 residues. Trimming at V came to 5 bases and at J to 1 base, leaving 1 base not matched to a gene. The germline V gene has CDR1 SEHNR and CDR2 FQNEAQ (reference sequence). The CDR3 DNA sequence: TGTGCCAGCAGCGCGGGGGGTTCCTACGAGCAGTACTTC. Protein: CASSAGGSYEQYF.

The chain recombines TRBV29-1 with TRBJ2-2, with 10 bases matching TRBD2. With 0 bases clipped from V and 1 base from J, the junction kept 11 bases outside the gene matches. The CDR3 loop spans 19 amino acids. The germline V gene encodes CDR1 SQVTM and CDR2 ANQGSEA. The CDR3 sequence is CSVEDSRPAGGRNTGELFF. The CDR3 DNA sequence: TGCAGCGTTGAAGATTCGCGGCCAGCGGGAGGGAGGAACACCGGGGAGCTGTTTTTT.

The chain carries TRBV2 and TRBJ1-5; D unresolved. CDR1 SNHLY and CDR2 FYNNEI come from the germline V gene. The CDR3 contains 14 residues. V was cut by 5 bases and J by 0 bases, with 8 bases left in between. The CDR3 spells CASSPLSSNQPQHF. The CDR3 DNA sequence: TGTGCCAGCAGTCCCCTGAGTAGCAATCAGCCCCAGCATTTT.

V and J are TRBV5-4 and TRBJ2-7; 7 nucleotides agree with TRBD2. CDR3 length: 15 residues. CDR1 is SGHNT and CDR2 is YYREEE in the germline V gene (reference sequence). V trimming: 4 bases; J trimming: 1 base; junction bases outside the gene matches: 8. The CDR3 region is CASSDLAETSYEQYF. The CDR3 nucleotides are TGTGCCAGCAGCGATCTAGCGGAGACGTCCTACGAGCAGTACTTC. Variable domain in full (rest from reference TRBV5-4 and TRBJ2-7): ETGVTQSPTHLIKTRGQQVTLRCSSQSGHNTVSWYQQALGQGPQFIFQYYREEENGRGNFPPRFSGLQFPNYSSELNVNALELDDSALYLCASSDLAETSYEQYFGPGTRLTVT.

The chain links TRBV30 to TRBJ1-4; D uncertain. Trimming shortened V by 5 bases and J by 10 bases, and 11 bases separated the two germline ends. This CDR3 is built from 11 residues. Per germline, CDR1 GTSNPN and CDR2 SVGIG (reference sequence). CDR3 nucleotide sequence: TGTGCCTGGTCGGCGGGTGGAAAACTGTTTTTT. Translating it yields CAWSAGGKLFF.

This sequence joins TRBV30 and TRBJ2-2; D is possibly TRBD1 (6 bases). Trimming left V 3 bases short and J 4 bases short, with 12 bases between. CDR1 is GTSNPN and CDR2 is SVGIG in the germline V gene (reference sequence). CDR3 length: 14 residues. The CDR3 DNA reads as TGTGCCTGGAGGCGAACAGGGACCACCGGGGAGCTGTTTTTT. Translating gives CAWRRTGTTGELFF. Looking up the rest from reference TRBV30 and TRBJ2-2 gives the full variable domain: SQTIHQWPATLVQPVGSPLSLECTVEGTSNPNLYWYRQAAGRGLQLLFYSVGIGQISSEVPQNLSASRPQDRQFILSSKKLLLSDSGFYLCAWRRTGTTGELFFGEGSRLTVL.

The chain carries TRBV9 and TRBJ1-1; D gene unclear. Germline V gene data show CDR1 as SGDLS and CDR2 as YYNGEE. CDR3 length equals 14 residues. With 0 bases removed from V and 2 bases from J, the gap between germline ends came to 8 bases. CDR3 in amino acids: CASSVGGDNTEAFF. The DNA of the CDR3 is TGTGCCAGCAGCGTAGGGGGAGACAACACTGAAGCTTTCTTT.

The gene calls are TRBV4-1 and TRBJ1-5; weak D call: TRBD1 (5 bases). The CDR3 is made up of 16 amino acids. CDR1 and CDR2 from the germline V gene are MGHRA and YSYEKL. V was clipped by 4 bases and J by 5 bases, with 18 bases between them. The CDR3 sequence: CASSRNRITTYQPQHF. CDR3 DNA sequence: TGCGCCAGCAGCCGCAACAGGATAACAACTTATCAGCCCCAGCATTTT.

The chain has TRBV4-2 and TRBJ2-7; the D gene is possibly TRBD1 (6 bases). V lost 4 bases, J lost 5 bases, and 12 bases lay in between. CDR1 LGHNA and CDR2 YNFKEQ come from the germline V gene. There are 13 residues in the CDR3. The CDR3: CASSRNRENEQYF. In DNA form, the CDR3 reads TGTGCCAGCAGCCGGAACAGGGAAAACGAGCAGTACTTC.

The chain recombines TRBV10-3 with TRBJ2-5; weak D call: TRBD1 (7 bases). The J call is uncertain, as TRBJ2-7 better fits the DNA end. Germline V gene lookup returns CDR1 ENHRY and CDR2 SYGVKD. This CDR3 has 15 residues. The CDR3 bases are TGTGCCATCAGTGAGGAGACAGGGAGGCGCTACGAGCAGTACTTC. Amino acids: CAISEETGRRYEQYF.

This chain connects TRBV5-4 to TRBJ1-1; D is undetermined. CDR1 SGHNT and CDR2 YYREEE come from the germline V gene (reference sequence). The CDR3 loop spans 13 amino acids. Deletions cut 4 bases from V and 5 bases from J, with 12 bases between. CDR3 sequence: CASSPARVTEAFF. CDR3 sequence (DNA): TGTGCCAGCAGCCCGGCCCGGGTTACTGAAGCTTTCTTT. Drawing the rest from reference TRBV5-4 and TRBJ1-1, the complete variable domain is ETGVTQSPTHLIKTRGQQVTLRCSSQSGHNTVSWYQQALGQGPQFIFQYYREEENGRGNFPPRFSGLQFPNYSSELNVNALELDDSALYLCASSPARVTEAFFGQGTRLTVV.

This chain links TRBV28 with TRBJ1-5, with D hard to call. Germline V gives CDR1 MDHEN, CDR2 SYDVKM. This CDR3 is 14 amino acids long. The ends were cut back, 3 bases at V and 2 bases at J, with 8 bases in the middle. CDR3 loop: CASSLYSRNQPQHF. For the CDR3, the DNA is TGTGCCAGCAGTTTGTACAGCCGCAATCAGCCCCAGCATTTT.

CDR3 bases: TGTGCCAGCAGCTTGAGTTTTGAAAGGGAGGCTGGCTACACCTTC. It translates to CASSLSFEREAGYTF. The V and J genes are TRBV11-2 and TRBJ1-2; D not certain. V lost 3 bases to trimming and J lost 7 bases, with 18 bases between them. The CDR3 covers 15 residues. The V gene's germline CDR1 is SGHAT and CDR2 FQNNGV.

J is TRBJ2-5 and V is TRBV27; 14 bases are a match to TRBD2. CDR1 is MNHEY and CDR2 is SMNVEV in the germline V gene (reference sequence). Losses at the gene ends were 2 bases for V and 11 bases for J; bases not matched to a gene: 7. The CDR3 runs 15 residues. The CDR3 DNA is TGTGCCAGCAGTTTAAGGACTAGCGGGGGGAAGGAGCAGTACTTC. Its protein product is CASSLRTSGGKEQYF.

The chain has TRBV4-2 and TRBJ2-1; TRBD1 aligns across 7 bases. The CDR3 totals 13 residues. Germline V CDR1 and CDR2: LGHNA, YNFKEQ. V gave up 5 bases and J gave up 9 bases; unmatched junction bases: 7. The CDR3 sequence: CASSASQGTEQFF. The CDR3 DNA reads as TGTGCCAGCAGCGCGTCACAGGGGACTGAGCAGTTCTTC.